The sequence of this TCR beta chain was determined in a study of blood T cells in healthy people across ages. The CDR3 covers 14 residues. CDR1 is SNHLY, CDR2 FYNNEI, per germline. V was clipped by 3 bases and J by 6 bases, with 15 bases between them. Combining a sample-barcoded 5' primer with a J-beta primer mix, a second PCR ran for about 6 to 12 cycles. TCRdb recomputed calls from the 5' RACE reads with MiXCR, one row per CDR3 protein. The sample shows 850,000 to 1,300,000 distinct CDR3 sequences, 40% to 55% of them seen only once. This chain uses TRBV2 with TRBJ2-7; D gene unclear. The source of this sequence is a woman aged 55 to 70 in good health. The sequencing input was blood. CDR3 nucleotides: TGTGCCAGCAGTGATAATCTGGGCCCGATCGAGCAGTACTTC. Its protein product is CASSDNLGPIEQYF.